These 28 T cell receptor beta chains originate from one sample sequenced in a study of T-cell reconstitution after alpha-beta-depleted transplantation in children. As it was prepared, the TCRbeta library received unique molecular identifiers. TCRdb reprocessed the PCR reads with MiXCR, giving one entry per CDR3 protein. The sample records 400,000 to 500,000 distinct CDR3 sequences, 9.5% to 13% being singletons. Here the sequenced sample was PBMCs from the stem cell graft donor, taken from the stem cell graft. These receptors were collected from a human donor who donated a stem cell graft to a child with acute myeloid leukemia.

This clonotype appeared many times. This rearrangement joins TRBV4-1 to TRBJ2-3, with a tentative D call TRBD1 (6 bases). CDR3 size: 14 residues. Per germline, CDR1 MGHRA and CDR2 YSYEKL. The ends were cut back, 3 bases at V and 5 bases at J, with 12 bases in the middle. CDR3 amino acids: CASSHTNRVDTQYF. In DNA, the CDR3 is TGCGCCAGCAGCCATACTAACAGGGTAGATACGCAGTATTTT.

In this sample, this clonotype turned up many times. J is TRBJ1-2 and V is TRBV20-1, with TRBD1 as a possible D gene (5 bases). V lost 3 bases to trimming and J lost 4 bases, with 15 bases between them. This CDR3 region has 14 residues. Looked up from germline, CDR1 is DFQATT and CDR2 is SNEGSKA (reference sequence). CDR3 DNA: TGCAGTGCTAGGGCTGACAGAACCACCTATGGCTACACCTTC. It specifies CSARADRTTYGYTF.

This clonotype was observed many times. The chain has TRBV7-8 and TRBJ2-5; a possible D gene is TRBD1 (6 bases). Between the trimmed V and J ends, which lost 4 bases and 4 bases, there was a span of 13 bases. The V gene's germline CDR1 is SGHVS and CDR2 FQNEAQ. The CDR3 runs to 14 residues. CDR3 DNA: TGTGCCAGCAGCTCACGGGACACCCGAGAGACCCAGTACTTC. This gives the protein CASSSRDTRETQYF.

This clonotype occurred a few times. CDR3 region: CASSSTPTGPQETQYF. Written as DNA, the CDR3 is TGCGCCAGCAGCTCCACACCAACCGGGCCTCAAGAGACCCAGTACTTC. The chain couples TRBV5-1 to TRBJ2-5; no definite D call. CDR1 is SGHRS, CDR2 YFSETQ, per germline. The length of the CDR3 is 16 residues. V lost 3 bases, J lost 2 bases, and 17 bases lay in between.

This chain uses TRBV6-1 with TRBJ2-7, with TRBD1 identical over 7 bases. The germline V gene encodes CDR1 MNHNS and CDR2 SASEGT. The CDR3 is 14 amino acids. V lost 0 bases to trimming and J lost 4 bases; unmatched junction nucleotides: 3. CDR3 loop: CASSEAMGQYEQYV. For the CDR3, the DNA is TGTGCCAGCAGTGAAGCTATGGGACAGTACGAGCAGTACGTC.

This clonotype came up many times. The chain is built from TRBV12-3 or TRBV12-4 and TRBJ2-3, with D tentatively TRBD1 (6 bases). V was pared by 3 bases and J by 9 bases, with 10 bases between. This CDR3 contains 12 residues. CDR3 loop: CASSLGTTTQYF. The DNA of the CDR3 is TGTGCCAGCAGTTTGGGGACAACCACGCAGTATTTT.

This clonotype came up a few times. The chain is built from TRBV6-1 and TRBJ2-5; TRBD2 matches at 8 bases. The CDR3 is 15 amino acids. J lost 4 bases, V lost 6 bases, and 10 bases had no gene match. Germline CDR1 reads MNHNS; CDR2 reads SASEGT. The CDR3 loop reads CASRVGAAGGETQYF. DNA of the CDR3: TGTGCCAGCAGGGTCGGGGCGGCGGGAGGAGAGACCCAGTACTTC.

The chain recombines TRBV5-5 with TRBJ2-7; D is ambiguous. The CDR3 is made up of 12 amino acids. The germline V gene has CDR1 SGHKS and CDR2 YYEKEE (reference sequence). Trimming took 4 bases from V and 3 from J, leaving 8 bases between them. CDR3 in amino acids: CASSPEIYEQYF. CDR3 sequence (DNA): TGTGCCAGCAGCCCCGAGATCTACGAGCAGTACTTC.

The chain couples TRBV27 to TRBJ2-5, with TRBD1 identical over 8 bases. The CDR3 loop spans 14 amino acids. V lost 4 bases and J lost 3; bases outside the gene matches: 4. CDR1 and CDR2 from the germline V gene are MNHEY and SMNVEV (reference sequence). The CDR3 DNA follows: TGTGCCAGCAGTTATAGGACAGGGAAAGAGACCCAGTACTTC. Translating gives CASSYRTGKETQYF.

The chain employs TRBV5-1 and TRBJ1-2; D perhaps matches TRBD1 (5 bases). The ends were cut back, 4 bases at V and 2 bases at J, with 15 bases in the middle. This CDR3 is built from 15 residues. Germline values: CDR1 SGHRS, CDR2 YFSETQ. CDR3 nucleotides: TGCGCCAGCAGCGACGGGACGGTATACAACTATGGCTACACCTTC. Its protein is CASSDGTVYNYGYTF. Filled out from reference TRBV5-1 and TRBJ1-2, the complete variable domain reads KAGVTQTPRYLIKTRGQQVTLSCSPISGHRSVSWYQQTPGQGLQFLFEYFSETQRNKGNFPGRFSGRQFSNSRSEMNVSTLELGDSALYLCASSDGTVYNYGYTFGSGTRLTVV.

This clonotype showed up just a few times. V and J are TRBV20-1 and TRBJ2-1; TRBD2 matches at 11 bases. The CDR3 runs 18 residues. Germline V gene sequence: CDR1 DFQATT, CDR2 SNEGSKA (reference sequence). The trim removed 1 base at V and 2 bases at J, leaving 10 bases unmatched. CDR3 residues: CSARVSGRALTTYNEQFF. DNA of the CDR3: TGCAGTGCTAGAGTTAGCGGGAGGGCCTTAACTACCTACAATGAGCAGTTCTTC.

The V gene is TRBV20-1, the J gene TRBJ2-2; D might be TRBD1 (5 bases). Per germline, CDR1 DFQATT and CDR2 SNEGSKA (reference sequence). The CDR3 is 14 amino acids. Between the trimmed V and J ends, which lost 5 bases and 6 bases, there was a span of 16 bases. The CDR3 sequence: CSASGFTGSGELFF. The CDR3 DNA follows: TGCAGTGCTTCAGGGTTTACTGGTTCCGGGGAGCTGTTTTTT.

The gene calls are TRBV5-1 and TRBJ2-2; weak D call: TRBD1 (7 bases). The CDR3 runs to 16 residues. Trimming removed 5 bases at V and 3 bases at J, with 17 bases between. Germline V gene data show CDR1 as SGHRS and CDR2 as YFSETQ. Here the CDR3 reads CASSRGDSQHTGELFF. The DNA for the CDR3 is TGCGCCAGCAGTAGGGGGGACAGCCAACACACCGGGGAGCTGTTTTTT.

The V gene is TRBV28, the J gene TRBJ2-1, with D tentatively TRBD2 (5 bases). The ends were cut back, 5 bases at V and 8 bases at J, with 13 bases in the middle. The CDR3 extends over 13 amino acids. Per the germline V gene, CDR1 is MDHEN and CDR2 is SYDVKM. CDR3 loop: CASSTNSGDEQFF. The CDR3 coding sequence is TGTGCCAGCAGTACAAATTCCGGGGATGAGCAGTTCTTC.

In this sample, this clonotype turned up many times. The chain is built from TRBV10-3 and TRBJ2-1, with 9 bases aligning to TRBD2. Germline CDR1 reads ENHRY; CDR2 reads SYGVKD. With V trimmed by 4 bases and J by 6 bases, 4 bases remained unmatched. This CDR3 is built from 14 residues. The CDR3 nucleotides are TGTGCCATCAGTGGGGGGACTAGCCCCAATGAGCAGTTCTTC. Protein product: CAISGGTSPNEQFF.

The CDR3: CSVDNIRGVETQYF. The CDR3, as DNA: TGCAGCGTTGATAATATTCGGGGCGTAGAGACCCAGTACTTC. The V and J genes are TRBV29-1 and TRBJ2-5; D tentatively reads TRBD1 or TRBD2 (5 bases each). V was cut by 3 bases and J by 4 bases, with 15 bases left in between. Germline V gene lookup returns CDR1 SQVTM and CDR2 ANQGSEA. The length of the CDR3 is 14 residues.

The CDR3 DNA reads as TGTGCCAGCAGCCCGCGGGAGGGGGCCTACGAGCAGTACTTC. Translated, it gives CASSPREGAYEQYF. The rearrangement uses TRBV7-2 and TRBJ2-7; 9 bases fit TRBD2. The CDR3 sequence is 14 residues long. V shed 5 bases, J shed 2 bases, and the junction held 4 bases outside the gene matches. Germline V CDR1 and CDR2: SGHTA, FQGNSA.

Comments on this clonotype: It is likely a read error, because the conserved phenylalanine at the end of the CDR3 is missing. CDR3 in DNA: TGCGCCAGCAGCTTCGGACAGGGATCCGATACGCAGTATTCT. Amino acid sequence: CASSFGQGSDTQYS. The chain combines TRBV5-1 with TRBJ2-3; 8 bases map to TRBD1. Germline CDR1 is SGHRS and CDR2 is YFSETQ. The ends lost 2 bases at V and 6 bases at J; junction bases unmatched: 5. The CDR3 covers 14 residues.

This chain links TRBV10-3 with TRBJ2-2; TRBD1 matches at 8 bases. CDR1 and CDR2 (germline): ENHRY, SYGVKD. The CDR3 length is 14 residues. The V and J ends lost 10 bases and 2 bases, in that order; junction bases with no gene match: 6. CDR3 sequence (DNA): TGTGCCACACGACAGGGGCCAAACACCGGGGAGCTGTTTTTT. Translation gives CATRQGPNTGELFF.

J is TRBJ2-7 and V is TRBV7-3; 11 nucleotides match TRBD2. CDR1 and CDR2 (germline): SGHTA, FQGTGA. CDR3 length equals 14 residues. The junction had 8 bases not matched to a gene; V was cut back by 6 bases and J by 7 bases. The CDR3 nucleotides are TGTGCCAGCAGTCGGACTAGCGGGTCTCGGGAGCAGTACGTC. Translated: CASSRTSGSREQYV.

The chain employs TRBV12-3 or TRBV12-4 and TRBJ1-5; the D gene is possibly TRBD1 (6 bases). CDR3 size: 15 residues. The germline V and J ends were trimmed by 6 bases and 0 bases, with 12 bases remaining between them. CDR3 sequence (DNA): TGTGCCAGCAGAAAGGACAGCCATAGCAATCAGCCCCAGCATTTT. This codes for CASRKDSHSNQPQHF.

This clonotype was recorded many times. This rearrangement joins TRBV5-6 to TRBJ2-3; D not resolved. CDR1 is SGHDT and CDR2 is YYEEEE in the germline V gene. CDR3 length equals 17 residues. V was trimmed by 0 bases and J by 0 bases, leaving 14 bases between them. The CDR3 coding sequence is TGTGCCAGCAGCTTGGCCCCCTGGAGATCTAGCACAGATACGCAGTATTTT. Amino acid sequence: CASSLAPWRSSTDTQYF.

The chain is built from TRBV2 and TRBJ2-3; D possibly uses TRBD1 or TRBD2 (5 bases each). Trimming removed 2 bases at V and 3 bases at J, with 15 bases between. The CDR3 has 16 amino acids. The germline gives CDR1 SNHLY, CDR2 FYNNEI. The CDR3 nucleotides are TGTGCCAGCAGTGAACTAGCTAGGGACGGAACAGATACGCAGTATTTT. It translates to CASSELARDGTDTQYF.

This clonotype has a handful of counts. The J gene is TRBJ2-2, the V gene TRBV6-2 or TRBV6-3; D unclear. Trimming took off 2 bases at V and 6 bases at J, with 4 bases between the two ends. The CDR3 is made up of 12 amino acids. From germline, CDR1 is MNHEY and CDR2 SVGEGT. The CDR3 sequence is CASSYVPGELFF. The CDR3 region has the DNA TGTGCCAGCAGTTACGTCCCCGGGGAGCTGTTTTTT.

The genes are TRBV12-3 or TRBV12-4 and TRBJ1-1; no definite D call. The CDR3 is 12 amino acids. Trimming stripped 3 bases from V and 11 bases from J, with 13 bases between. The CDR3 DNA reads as TGTGCCAGCAGTTTTGGAACAGAAGGGGCTTTCTTT. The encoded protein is CASSFGTEGAFF.

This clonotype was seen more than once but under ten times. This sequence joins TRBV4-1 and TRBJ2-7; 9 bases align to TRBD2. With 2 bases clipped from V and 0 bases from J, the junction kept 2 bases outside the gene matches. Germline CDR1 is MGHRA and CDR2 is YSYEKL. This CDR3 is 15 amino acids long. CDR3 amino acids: CASSQLAGSSYEQYV. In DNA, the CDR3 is TGCGCCAGCAGCCAACTAGCGGGGAGCTCCTACGAGCAGTACGTC.

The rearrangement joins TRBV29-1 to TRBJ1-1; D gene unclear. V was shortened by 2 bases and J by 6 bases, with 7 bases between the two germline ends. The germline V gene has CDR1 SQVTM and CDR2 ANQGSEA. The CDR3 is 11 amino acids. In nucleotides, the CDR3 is TGCAGCGTTGAAAGTATCGCTGAAGCTTTCTTT. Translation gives CSVESIAEAFF.

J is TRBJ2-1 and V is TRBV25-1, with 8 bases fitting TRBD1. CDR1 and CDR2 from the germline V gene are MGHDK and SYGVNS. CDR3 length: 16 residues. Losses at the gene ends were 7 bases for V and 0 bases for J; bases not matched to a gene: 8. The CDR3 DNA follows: TGTGCCAGCAACCGTGGACAGGGCAGCTCCTACAATGAGCAGTTCTTC. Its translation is CASNRGQGSSYNEQFF.